The 5 T cell receptor beta chains below come from one sample, sequenced in a study of response to subunit inactivated influenza vaccine. TCRdb re-derived calls from the RT-PCR reads in MiXCR, one entry per CDR3 protein. The repertoire holds some 160,000 distinct CDR3 sequences, about a tenth seen once, with around 12% in the top ten. The material was non-naive T cells sorted from PBMCs, obtained roughly 48 days after vaccination. The receptors come from a man aged 45-60 years who received an inactivated influenza vaccine.

The table lists this clonotype with many counts. V and J are TRBV4-2 and TRBJ2-7; tentatively, D is TRBD2 (7 bases). The CDR3 sequence is 14 residues long. V was shortened by 4 bases and J by 2 bases, with 12 bases between the two germline ends. Germline CDR1 is LGHNA and CDR2 is YNFKEQ. CDR3 DNA sequence: TGTGCCAGCAGCCGAGAGGGGGGGCCCTACGAGCAGTACTTC. This codes for CASSREGGPYEQYF.

V and J are TRBV4-2 and TRBJ1-2; D is unclear. Germline V gene sequence: CDR1 LGHNA, CDR2 YNFKEQ. V was trimmed by 0 bases and J by 5 bases, leaving 4 bases between them. This CDR3 is 12 amino acids long. In DNA, the CDR3 is TGTGCCAGCAGCCAAGATACGTATGGCTACACCTTC. It specifies CASSQDTYGYTF.

The chain combines TRBV12-3 or TRBV12-4 with TRBJ2-5; possibly TRBD1 or TRBD2 for D (5 bases each). V dropped 6 bases and J dropped 7 bases, with 18 bases sitting between them. This CDR3 is 14 amino acids long. The CDR3 DNA sequence: TGTGCCAGCAGCCCCGCAGTGACTGGGGGGACCCAGTACTTC. The encoded protein is CASSPAVTGGTQYF.

This clonotype was recorded many times. The DNA of the CDR3 is TGTGCCAGCAGCTCCGGGATCCGAGCCAAAAACATTCAGTACTTC. Its protein is CASSSGIRAKNIQYF. The chain links TRBV12-3 or TRBV12-4 to TRBJ2-4, with TRBD2 as a possible D gene (5 bases). CDR3 length equals 15 residues. V was trimmed by 6 bases and J by 0 bases, leaving 12 bases between them.

The J gene is TRBJ1-1, the V gene TRBV7-2, with 8 nucleotides matching TRBD1. The CDR3 is 15 amino acids. Germline CDR1 and CDR2: SGHTA and FQGNSA. The V and J ends lost 4 bases and 1 base, in that order; junction bases with no gene match: 5. In DNA form, the CDR3 reads TGTGCCAGCAGCTCGCCCGGGACAGGGAACACTGAAGCTTTCTTT. Translated: CASSSPGTGNTEAFF.